This T cell receptor beta chain was recorded in a study of blood T cell repertoires in COVID-19. Whole-study context: The United States, Italy and Spain were the sources of the acute and convalescent COVID-19 samples. From T cells, B-cell-depleted T cells, or PBMCs came the material, which was cDNA or gDNA.

The germline V gene has CDR1 MDHEN and CDR2 SYDVKM. With V trimmed by 4 bases and J by 9 bases, 17 bases remained unmatched. The CDR3 runs to 16 residues. Produced via immunoSEQ multiplex PCR; TCRdb's table is partial and in-frame only. The table has some 75,000 clones, 80% seen once. V usage is TRBV28 and J usage is TRBJ2-7; the match to TRBD1 covers 8 bases. Sequenced: peripheral blood. The sequence came from a man between 50 and 59 years old with COVID-19, enrolled during active disease. CDR3 bases: TGTGCCAGCAGTTCAGGACAGGGAACTTCCTACGATGGGCAGTACTTC. As protein: CASSSGQGTSYDGQYF.